The clone carrying this T cell receptor beta chain showed up just a few times. Its target is unknown. The data were taken from a study of CD8 T cells in ankylosing spondylitis. Whole-study results and caveats: Typical of ankylosing spondylitis blood, it appeared, was a TCR beta motif of under 10 highly homologous variants.

A single record per CDR3 protein comes from TCRdb applying MiXCR to the 5' RACE reads. Here the sample spans hundreds of thousands of distinct CDR3 sequences, about an eighth being singletons. The V and J ends lost 1 base and 7 bases respectively, with 10 bases between them. Germline values: CDR1 LGHDT, CDR2 YNNKEL (reference sequence). The CDR3 totals 14 residues. This chain uses TRBV3-1 with TRBJ2-2; D unresolved. The sample consisted of blood, either unsorted or a sorted T cell fraction (not recorded which). The receptor was derived from a male donor with ankylosing spondylitis. The CDR3 here is CASSQVQVLGELFF. DNA for the CDR3: TGTGCCAGCAGCCAAGTTCAGGTTCTCGGGGAGCTGTTTTTT.